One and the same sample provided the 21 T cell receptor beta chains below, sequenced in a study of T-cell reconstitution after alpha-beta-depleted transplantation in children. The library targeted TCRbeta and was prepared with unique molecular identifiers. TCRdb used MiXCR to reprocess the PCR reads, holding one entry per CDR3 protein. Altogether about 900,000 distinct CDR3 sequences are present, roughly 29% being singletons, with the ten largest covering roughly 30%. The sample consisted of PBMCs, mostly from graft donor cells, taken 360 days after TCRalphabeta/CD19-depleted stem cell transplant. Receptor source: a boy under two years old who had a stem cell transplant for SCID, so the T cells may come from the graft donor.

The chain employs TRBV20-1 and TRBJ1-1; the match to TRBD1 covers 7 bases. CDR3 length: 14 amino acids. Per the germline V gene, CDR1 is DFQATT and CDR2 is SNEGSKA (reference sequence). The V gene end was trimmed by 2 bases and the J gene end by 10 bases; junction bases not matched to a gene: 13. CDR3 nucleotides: TGCAGTGCTAGACCGGACAGGCTCATTAGGGGAGCTTTCTTT. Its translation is CSARPDRLIRGAFF.

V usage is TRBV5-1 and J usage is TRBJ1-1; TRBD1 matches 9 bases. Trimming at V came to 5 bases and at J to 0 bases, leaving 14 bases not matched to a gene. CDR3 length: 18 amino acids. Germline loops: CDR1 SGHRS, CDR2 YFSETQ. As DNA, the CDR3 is TGCGCCAGCAGTGAACCGGGACAGGGAAAGGCGATGAACACTGAAGCTTTCTTT. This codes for CASSEPGQGKAMNTEAFF. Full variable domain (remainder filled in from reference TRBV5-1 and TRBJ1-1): KAGVTQTPRYLIKTRGQQVTLSCSPISGHRSVSWYQQTPGQGLQFLFEYFSETQRNKGNFPGRFSGRQFSNSRSEMNVSTLELGDSALYLCASSEPGQGKAMNTEAFFGQGTRLTVV.

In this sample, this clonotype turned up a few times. The CDR3 protein is CASSQDGSGPNQPQHF. As DNA, the CDR3 is TGTGCCAGCAGCCAAGATGGGTCAGGGCCCAATCAGCCCCAGCATTTT. The chain carries TRBV3-1 and TRBJ1-5, with D possibly TRBD1 on 5 matching bases. Germline V lookup: CDR1 LGHDT, CDR2 YNNKEL (reference sequence). Trimming stripped 0 bases from V and 3 bases from J, with 12 bases between. The CDR3 extends over 16 amino acids.

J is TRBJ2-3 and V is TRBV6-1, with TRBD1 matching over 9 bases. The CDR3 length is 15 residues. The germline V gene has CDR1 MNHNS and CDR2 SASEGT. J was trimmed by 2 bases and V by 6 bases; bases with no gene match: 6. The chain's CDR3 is CASRIDRGNTDTQYF. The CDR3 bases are TGTGCCAGCAGAATTGACAGGGGGAACACAGATACGCAGTATTTT.

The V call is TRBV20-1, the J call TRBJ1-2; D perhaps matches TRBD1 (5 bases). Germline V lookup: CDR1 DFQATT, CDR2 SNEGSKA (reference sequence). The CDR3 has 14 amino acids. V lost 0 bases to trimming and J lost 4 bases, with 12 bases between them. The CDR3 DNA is TGCAGTGCTAGAGATTCCGGGGGGGTCTATGGCTACACCTTC. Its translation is CSARDSGGVYGYTF.

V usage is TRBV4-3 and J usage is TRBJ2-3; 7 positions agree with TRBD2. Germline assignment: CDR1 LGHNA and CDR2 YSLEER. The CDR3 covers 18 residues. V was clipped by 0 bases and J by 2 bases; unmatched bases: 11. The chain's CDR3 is CASSQDPPAGYNTDTQYF. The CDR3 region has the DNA TGCGCCAGCAGCCAAGATCCCCCAGCGGGGTACAACACAGATACGCAGTATTTT.

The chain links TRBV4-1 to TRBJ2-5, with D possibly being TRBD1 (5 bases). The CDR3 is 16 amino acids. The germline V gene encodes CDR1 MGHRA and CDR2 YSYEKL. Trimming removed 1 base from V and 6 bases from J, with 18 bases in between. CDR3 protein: CASSQALAGRVQTQYF. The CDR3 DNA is TGCGCCAGCAGCCAAGCTCTGGCAGGGCGCGTGCAGACCCAGTACTTC.

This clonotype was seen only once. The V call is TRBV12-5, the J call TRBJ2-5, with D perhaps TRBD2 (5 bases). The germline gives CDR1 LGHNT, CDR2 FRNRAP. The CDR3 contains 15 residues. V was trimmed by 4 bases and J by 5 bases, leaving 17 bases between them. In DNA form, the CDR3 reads TGTGCTAGTGGTTCTCCACGACGAACGGGGGAGACCCAGTACTTC. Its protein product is CASGSPRRTGETQYF.

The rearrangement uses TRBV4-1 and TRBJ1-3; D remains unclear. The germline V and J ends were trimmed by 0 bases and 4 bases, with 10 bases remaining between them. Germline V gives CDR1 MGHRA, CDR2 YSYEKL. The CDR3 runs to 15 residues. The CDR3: CASSQDDIGGNTIYF. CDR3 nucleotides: TGCGCCAGCAGCCAAGACGACATCGGAGGAAACACCATATATTTT.

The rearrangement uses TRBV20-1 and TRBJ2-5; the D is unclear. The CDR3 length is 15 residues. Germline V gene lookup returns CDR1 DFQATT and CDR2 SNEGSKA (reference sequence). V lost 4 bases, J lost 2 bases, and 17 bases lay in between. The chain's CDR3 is CSATSLGRKQETQYF. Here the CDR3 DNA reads TGCAGTGCTACCTCCCTCGGGCGGAAACAAGAGACCCAGTACTTC.

The chain's CDR3 is CATSRDYRSYTF. The CDR3 DNA reads as TGTGCCACCAGCAGAGATTACCGAAGCTACACCTTC. The rearrangement links TRBV15 to TRBJ1-2, with no clear D. Deletions cut 0 bases from V and 9 bases from J, with 8 bases between. This CDR3 comprises 12 residues. Per the germline V gene, CDR1 is LNHNV and CDR2 is YYDKDF (reference sequence).

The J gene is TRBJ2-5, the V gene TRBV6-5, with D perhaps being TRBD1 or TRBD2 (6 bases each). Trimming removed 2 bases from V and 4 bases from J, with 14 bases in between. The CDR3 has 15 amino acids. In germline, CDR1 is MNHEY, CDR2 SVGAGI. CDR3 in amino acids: CASSYVWGAGETQYF. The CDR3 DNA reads TGTGCCAGCAGTTACGTCTGGGGGGCAGGAGAGACCCAGTACTTC.

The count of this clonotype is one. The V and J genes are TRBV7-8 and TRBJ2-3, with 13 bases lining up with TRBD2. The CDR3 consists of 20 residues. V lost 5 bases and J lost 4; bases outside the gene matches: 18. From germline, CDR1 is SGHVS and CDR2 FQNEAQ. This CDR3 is CASSPPWGAGLAGDADTQYF. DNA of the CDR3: TGTGCCAGCAGCCCCCCCTGGGGGGCAGGACTAGCGGGGGACGCAGATACGCAGTATTTT.

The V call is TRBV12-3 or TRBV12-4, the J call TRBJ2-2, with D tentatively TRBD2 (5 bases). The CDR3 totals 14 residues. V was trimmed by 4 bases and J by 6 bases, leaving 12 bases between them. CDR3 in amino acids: CASSSRPGSGELFF. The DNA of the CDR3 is TGTGCCAGCAGTTCCCGACCGGGGTCCGGGGAGCTGTTTTTT.

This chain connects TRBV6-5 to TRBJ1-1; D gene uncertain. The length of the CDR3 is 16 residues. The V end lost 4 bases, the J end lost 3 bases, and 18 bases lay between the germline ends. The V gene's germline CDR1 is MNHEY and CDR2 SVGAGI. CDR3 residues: CASSWVSGRLYTEAFF. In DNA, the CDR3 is TGTGCCAGCAGTTGGGTTTCGGGCAGGCTCTACACTGAAGCTTTCTTT.

The CDR3 sequence is CASSLIGQVHEQFF. CDR3 nucleotide sequence: TGTGCCAGCAGCCTAATCGGACAGGTCCATGAGCAGTTCTTC. The chain couples TRBV5-5 to TRBJ2-1, with 7 nucleotides matching TRBD1. The J segment lost 8 bases and the V segment lost 4 bases, leaving 9 bases of the junction unmatched. The germline V gene encodes CDR1 SGHKS and CDR2 YYEKEE (reference sequence). CDR3 length: 14 amino acids.

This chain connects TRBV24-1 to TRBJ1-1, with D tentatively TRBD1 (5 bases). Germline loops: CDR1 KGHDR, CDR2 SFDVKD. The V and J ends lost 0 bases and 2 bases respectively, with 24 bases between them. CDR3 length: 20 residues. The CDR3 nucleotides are TGTGCCACCAGTGATTTGACGAATCCACACGGCAGGGCAGGAAACACTGAAGCTTTCTTT. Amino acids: CATSDLTNPHGRAGNTEAFF.

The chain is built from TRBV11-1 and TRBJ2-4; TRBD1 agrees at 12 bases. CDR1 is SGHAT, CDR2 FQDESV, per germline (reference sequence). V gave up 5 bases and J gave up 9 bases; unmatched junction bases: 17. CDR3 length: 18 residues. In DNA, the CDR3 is TGTGCCAGCAGCGGGCCCAATCCGGGACAGGGGGCGTTGGGCATTCAGTACTTC. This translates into CASSGPNPGQGALGIQYF.

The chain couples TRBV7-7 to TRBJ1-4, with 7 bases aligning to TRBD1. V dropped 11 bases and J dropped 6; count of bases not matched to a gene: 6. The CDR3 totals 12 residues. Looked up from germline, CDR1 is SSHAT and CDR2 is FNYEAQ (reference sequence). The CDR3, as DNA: TGTGCCGTGGGGACAGTCTATGAAAAACTGTTTTTT. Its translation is CAVGTVYEKLFF.

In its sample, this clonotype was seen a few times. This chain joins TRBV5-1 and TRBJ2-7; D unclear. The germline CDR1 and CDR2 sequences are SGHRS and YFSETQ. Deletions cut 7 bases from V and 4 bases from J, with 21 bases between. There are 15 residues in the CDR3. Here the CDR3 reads CASGWTDECGYEQYF. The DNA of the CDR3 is TGCGCCAGCGGCTGGACCGACGAGTGTGGGTACGAGCAGTACTTC.

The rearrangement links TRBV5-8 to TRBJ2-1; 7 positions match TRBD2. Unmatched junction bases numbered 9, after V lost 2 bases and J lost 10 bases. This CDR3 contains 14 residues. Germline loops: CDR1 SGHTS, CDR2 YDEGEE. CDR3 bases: TGTGCCAGCAGCTTAGCGGGGACCAAGGGGGAGCAGTTCTTC. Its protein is CASSLAGTKGEQFF.